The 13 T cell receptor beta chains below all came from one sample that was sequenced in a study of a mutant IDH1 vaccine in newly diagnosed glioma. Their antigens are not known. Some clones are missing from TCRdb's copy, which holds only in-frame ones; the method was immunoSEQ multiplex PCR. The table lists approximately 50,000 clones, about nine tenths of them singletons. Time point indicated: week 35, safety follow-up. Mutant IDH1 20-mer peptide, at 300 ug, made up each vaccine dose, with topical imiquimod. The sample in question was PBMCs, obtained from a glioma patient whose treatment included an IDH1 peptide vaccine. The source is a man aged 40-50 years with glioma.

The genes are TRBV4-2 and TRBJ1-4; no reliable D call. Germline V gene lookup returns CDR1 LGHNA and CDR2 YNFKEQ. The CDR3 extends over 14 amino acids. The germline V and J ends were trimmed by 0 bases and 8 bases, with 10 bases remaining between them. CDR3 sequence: CASSQDNGEEKLFF. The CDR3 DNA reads TGTGCCAGCAGCCAAGATAACGGTGAGGAAAAACTGTTTTTT.

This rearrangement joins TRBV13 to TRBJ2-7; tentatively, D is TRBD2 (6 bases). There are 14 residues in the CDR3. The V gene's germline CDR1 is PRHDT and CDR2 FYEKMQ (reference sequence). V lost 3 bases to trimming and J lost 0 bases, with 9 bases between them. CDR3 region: CASSFLSGSYEQYF. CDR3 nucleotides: TGTGCCAGCAGCTTCCTTAGCGGCTCCTACGAGCAGTACTTC.

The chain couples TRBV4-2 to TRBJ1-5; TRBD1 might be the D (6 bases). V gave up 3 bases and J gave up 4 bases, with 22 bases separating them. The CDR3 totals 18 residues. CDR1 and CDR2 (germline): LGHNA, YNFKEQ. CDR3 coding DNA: TGTGCCAGCAGCCAGGGGGGGCACACCCCCGGCAATAATCAGCCCCAGCATTTT. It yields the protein CASSQGGHTPGNNQPQHF.

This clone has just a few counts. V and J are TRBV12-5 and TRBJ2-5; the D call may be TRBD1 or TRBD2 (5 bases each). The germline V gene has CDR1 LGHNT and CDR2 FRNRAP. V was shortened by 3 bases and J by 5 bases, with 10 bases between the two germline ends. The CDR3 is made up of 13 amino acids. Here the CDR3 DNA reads TGTGCTAGTGGTTTCAGGGAGACGGAGACCCAGTACTTC. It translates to CASGFRETETQYF.

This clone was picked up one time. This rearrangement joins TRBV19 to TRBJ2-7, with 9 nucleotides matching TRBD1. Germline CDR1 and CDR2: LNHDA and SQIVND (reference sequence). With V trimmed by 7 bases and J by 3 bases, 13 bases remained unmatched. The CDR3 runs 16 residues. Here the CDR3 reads CASTLSGGTGYYEQYF. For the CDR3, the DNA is TGTGCCAGTACTCTATCCGGCGGGACAGGGTACTACGAGCAGTACTTC.

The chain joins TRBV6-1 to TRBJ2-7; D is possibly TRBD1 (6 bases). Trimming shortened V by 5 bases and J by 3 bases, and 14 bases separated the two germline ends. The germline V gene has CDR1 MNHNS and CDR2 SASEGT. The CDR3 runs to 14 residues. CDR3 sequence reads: CASSFRTEDYEQYF. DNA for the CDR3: TGTGCCAGCAGTTTCCGGACAGAGGACTACGAGCAGTACTTC.

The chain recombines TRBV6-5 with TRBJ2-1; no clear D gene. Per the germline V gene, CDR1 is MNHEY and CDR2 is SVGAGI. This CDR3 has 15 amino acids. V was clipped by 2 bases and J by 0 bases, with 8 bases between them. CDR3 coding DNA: TGTGCCAGCAGTTACGTGGCGAGCTCCTACAATGAGCAGTTCTTC. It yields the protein CASSYVASSYNEQFF.

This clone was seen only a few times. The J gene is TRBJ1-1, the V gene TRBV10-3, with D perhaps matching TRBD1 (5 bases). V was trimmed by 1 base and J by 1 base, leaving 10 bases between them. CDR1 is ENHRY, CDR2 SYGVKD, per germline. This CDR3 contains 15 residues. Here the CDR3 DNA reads TGTGCCATCAGTGAGTGGGGGGGAGCGAACACTGAAGCTTTCTTT. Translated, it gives CAISEWGGANTEAFF.

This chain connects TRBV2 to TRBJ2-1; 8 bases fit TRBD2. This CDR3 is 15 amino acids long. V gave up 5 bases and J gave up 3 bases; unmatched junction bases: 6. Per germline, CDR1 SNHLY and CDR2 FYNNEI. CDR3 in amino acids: CASSLSGSNYNEQFF. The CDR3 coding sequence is TGTGCCAGCAGTTTAAGCGGGAGTAACTACAATGAGCAGTTCTTC.

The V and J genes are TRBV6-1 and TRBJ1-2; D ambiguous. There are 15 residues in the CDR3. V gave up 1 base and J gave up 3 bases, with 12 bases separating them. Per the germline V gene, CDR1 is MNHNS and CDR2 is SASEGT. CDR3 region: CASSEGGGTYYGYTF. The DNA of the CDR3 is TGTGCCAGCAGTGAAGGAGGCGGCACCTACTATGGCTACACCTTC.

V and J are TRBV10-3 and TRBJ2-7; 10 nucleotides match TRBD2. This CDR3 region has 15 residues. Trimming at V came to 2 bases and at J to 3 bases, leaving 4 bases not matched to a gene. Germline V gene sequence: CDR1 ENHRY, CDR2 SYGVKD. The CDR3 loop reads CAISERPSGGYEQYF. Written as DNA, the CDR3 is TGTGCCATCAGTGAGAGACCTAGCGGGGGCTACGAGCAGTACTTC.

DNA for the CDR3: TGTGCCAGCAGCGCCGGGAGGGGAGGGATCGCCGGGGAGCTGTTTTTT. Its protein product is CASSAGRGGIAGELFF. The chain couples TRBV5-4 to TRBJ2-2; TRBD2 matches at 8 bases. The CDR3 is 16 residues long. Germline CDR1 and CDR2: SGHNT and YYREEE (reference sequence). Losses at the gene ends were 4 bases for V and 6 bases for J; bases not matched to a gene: 11. Combining the CDR3 with reference TRBV5-4 and TRBJ2-2 gives the whole variable domain ETGVTQSPTHLIKTRGQQVTLRCSSQSGHNTVSWYQQALGQGPQFIFQYYREEENGRGNFPPRFSGLQFPNYSSELNVNALELDDSALYLCASSAGRGGIAGELFFGEGSRLTVL.

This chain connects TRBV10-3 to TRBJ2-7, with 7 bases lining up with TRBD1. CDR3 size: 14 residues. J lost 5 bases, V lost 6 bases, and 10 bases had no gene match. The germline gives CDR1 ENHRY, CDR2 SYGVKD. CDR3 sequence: CAISQTGLGNEQYF. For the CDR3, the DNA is TGTGCCATCAGCCAGACAGGGTTGGGGAACGAGCAGTACTTC.